This T cell receptor beta chain emerged from a study of cytotoxic CD8 clonotypes in ibrutinib-treated CLL. Study at large: The patient breakdown showed some eleven relapsed/refractory and more than 14 treatment-naive cases, with some 17 IGHV unmutated. With a range of 6 to 36, the median treatment time before response samples were taken was about twelve months. The average sample held roughly 250,000 productive templates and 96,000 or so productive rearrangements. Notes on the study in general: Against age-matched healthy donors, baseline clonality ran higher and tracked circulating CD8+ T-cell counts.

Using immunoSEQ multiplex PCR, the repertoire was profiled, and TCRdb retains in-frame clones only, with some absent. The repertoire consists of about 180,000 clones, with 84% occurring once and the leading ten covering less than 6%. The germline V and J ends were trimmed by 6 bases and 4 bases, with 9 bases remaining between them. Germline V gene sequence: CDR1 KGHSH, CDR2 LQKENI. This CDR3 contains 13 residues. A note on this clone: Antigen specificity is unknown.

This specimen consisted of PBMCs, obtained after 24 months of ibrutinib treatment. V is TRBV18 and J is TRBJ1-4, with D unresolved. The receptor's source is a human donor with chronic lymphocytic leukemia. The CDR3 protein is CASSPTNNEKLFF. The CDR3 DNA is TGTGCCAGCTCCCCGACGAATAATGAAAAACTGTTTTTT.